The clone carrying this T cell receptor beta chain was observed a few times. Its specificity is unknown. Orbital computed tomography and thyroid ultrasound, together with serum TRAb and thyroxine and clinical symptoms, were used for diagnoses. The authors obtained PBMCs from around 11 ml of fresh peripheral blood. This sample was included in a study of T cells in Graves' hyperthyroidism and ophthalmopathy. Template material for amplifying TCR beta CDR3 regions consisted of RNA transcripts. The TCR CDR3 was amplified in a first-round RT-PCR using the HTBI primer set. MiXCR, run by TCRdb on the multiplex PCR reads, gives a single entry per CDR3 protein. The sample carries about 290,000 distinct CDR3 sequences, approximately 15% recorded once. CDR3 length: 13 residues. With V trimmed by 6 bases and J by 6 bases, 7 bases remained unmatched. Germline V gene lookup returns CDR1 MNHNS and CDR2 SASEGT. Study-level findings and limits: Blood shared most expanded thyroid clonotypes above 0.001.

The sequencing input was blood. The TCR sequence derives from a woman aged 55-70 years with Graves' ophthalmopathy. The chain joins TRBV6-1 to TRBJ2-7, with TRBD2 matching 8 bases. Here the CDR3 reads CASRATGGREQYF. The CDR3 region has the DNA TGTGCCAGCAGGGCTACGGGGGGGCGCGAGCAGTACTTC.